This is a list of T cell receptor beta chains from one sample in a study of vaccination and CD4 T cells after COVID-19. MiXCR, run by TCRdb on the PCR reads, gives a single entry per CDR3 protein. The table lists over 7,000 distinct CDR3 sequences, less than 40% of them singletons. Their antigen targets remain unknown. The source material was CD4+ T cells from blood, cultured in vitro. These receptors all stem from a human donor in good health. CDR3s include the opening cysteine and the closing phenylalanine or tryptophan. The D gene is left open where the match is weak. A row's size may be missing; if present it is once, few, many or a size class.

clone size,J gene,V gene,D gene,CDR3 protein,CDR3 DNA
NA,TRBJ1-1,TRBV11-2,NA,CASSWGGIGEAFF,TGTGCCAGCAGCTGGGGGGGGATCGGTGAAGCTTTCTTT
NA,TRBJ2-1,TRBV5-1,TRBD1,CASTLGGQGYNEQFF,TGCGCCAGCACCCTGGGGGGACAGGGCTACAATGAGCAGTTCTTC
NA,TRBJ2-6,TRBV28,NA,CASSYPRDWVADPGNGANVLTF,TGTGCCAGCAGTTACCCCCGGGATTGGGTAGCGGACCCGGGAAATGGGGCCAACGTCCTGACTTTC
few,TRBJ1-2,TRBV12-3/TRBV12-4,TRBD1,CASSLNRGDYGYTF,TGTGCCAGCAGTTTGAACAGGGGGGACTATGGCTACACCTTC
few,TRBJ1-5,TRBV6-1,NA,CASKSKTATGQPQHF,TGTGCCAGCAAGAGTAAGACAGCGACGGGTCAGCCCCAGCATTTT
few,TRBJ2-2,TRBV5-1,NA,CASSLVSKELFF,TGCGCCAGCAGCTTGGTCAGTAAAGAGCTGTTTTTT
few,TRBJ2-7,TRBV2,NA,CASSLGAGAYEQYF,TGTGCCAGCTCCCTGGGGGCGGGGGCATACGAGCAGTACTTC
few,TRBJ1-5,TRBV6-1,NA,CASGRGESNQPQHF,TGTGCCAGCGGAAGGGGGGAAAGCAATCAGCCCCAGCATTTT
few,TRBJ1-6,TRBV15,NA,CATSGMNNSPLHF,TGTGCCACCAGCGGGATGAATAATTCACCCCTCCACTTT
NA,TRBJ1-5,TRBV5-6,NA,CASSWGRNAGGQPQHF,TGTGCCAGCAGCTGGGGAAGAAACGCTGGAGGTCAGCCCCAGCATTTT
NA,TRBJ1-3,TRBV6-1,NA,CASRREVSGNTIYF,TGTGCCAGCAGGCGCGAAGTCTCTGGAAACACCATATATTTT
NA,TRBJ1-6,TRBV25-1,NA,CASSGGGPASPLHF,TGTGCCAGCAGTGGGGGGGGGCCCGCGTCACCCCTCCACTTT
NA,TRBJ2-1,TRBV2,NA,CASSPDSNEQFF,TGTGCCAGCAGCCCGGACTCCAATGAGCAGTTCTTC
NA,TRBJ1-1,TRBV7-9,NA,CASSLESMNTEAFF,TGTGCCAGCAGCTTGGAGAGTATGAACACTGAAGCTTTCTTT
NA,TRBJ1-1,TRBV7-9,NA,CASSLAGFGAFF,TGTGCCAGCAGCTTAGCCGGGTTTGGAGCTTTCTTT
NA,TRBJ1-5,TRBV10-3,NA,CAISESQGRAADQPQHF,TGTGCCATCAGTGAGTCGCAGGGACGCGCGGCGGATCAGCCCCAGCATTTT
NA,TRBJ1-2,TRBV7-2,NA,CASSITGTNFYGYTF,TGTGCCAGCAGCATAACAGGGACAAACTTTTATGGCTACACCTTC
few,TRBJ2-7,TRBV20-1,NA,CSASWQVEQYF,TGCAGTGCTAGTTGGCAAGTCGAGCAGTACTTC
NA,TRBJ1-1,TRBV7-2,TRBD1,CASSLAQGGRAFF,TGTGCCAGCAGCTTAGCGCAAGGGGGCCGAGCTTTCTTT
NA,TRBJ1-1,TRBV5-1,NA,CASSFSGDTEAFF,TGCGCCAGCAGCTTTTCAGGGGACACTGAAGCTTTCTTT
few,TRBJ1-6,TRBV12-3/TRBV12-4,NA,CASSPWKSGSPLHF,TGTGCCAGCAGCCCCTGGAAGTCGGGCTCACCCCTCCACTTT
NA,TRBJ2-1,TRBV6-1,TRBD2,CASSGLDEQFF,TGTGCCAGCAGCGGACTAGATGAGCAGTTCTTC
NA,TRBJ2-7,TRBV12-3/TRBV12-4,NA,CASSSGYEQYF,TGTGCCAGCAGTTCTGGCTACGAGCAGTACTTC
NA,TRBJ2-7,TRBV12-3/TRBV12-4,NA,CASSLLRYEQYF,TGTGCCAGCAGCTTACTCCGCTACGAGCAGTACTTC
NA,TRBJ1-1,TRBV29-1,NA,CSVAETEAFF,TGCAGCGTTGCGGAAACTGAAGCTTTCTTT
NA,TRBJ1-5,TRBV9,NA,CASSVDGANQPQHF,TGTGCCAGCAGCGTAGACGGGGCGAATCAGCCCCAGCATTTT
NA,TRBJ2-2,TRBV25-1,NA,CASSEPEGEGYTGELFF,TGTGCCAGCAGTGAACCCGAGGGGGAAGGGTACACCGGGGAGCTGTTTTTT
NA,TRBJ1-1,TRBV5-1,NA,CASRSDRNTEAFF,TGCGCCAGCAGATCGGACAGGAACACTGAAGCTTTCTTT
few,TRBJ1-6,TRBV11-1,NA,CASSLNPGRVGNSPLHF,TGTGCCAGCAGCCTAAACCCAGGGCGGGTTGGAAATTCACCCCTCCACTTT
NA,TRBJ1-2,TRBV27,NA,CASSLRTKPGQRLWNYGYTF,TGTGCCAGCAGTTTACGAACCAAACCAGGACAGCGTCTGTGGAACTATGGCTACACCTTC
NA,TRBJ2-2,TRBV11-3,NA,CASSLGGKNTGELFF,TGTGCCAGCAGCTTAGGGGGGAAAAACACCGGGGAGCTGTTTTTT
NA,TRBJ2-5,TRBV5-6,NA,CASSLVGNQETQYF,TGTGCCAGCAGCTTGGTGGGAAACCAAGAGACCCAGTACTTC
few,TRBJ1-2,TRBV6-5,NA,CASSYLQGASNYGYTF,TGTGCCAGCAGTTATCTACAGGGAGCCTCTAACTATGGCTACACCTTC
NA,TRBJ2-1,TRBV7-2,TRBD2,CASSSGLAGNNNEQFF,TGTGCCAGCAGCTCTGGACTAGCGGGAAATAACAATGAGCAGTTCTTC
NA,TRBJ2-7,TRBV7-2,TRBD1,CASSLRQGEYEQYF,TGTGCCAGCAGCTTACGACAGGGGGAATACGAGCAGTACTTC
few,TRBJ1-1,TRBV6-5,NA,CASSYSSGRKEAFF,TGTGCCAGCAGTTACTCGTCAGGACGAAAAGAAGCTTTCTTT
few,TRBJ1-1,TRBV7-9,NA,CASSKIGTEAFF,TGTGCCAGCAGCAAAATCGGCACTGAAGCTTTCTTT
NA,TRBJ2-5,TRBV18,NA,CASSRGPVETQYF,TGTGCCAGCTCACGGGGGCCGGTAGAGACCCAGTACTTC
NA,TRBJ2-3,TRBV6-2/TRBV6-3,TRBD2,CASGTSGGADTQYF,TGTGCCAGCGGAACGAGCGGGGGGGCAGATACGCAGTATTTT
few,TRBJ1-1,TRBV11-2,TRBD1,CASSLSDRLMNTEAFF,TGTGCCAGCAGCTTATCGGACAGGCTCATGAACACTGAAGCTTTCTTT
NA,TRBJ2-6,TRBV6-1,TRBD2,CASETSGGGANVLTF,TGTGCCAGCGAGACTAGCGGAGGCGGGGCCAACGTCCTGACTTTC
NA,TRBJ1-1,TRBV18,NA,CASGGEGGTEAFF,TGTGCCAGCGGAGGGGAGGGGGGCACTGAAGCTTTCTTT
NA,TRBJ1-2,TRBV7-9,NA,CASSLIGGYGYTF,TGTGCCAGCAGCCTCATTGGAGGCTATGGCTACACCTTC
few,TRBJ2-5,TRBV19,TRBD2,CASSTGLAGQETQYF,TGTGCCAGTAGTACCGGACTAGCGGGACAAGAGACCCAGTACTTC
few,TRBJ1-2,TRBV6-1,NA,CASGVGGVEGYTF,TGTGCCAGCGGTGTGGGGGGGGTTGAAGGCTACACCTTC
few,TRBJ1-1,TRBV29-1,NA,CSSQVAAGSEAFF,TGCAGCTCGCAGGTGGCCGCTGGTTCTGAAGCTTTCTTT
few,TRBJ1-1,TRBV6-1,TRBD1,CASSVYRGRWSTEAFF,TGTGCCAGCAGTGTTTACAGGGGGCGGTGGAGCACTGAAGCTTTCTTT
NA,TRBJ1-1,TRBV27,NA,CASSSRTGFLAFF,TGTGCCAGCAGTTCGCGGACGGGGTTCTTAGCTTTCTTT
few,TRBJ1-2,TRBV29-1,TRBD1,CSVAWTGDPGGGYTF,TGCAGCGTGGCTTGGACAGGGGACCCAGGGGGTGGCTACACCTTC
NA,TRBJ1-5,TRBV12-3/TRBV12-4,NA,CASSLSGRNNQPQHF,TGTGCCAGCAGTTTATCAGGGCGGAACAATCAGCCCCAGCATTTT
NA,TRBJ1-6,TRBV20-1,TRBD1,CSATNPGTADSPLHF,TGCAGTGCTACTAATCCGGGGACAGCAGATTCACCCCTCCACTTT
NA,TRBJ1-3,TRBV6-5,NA,CASSYGSSGNTIYF,TGTGCCAGCAGTTACGGTAGCTCTGGAAACACCATATATTTT
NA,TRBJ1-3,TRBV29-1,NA,CSAGGAPGNTIYF,TGCAGCGCTGGGGGGGCGCCAGGAAACACCATATATTTT
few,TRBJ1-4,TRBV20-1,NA,CSAGGATNEKLFF,TGCAGTGCGGGGGGTGCAACTAATGAAAAACTGTTTTTT
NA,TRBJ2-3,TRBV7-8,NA,CASSLSGMSDTQYF,TGTGCCAGCAGCTTATCGGGAATGTCAGATACGCAGTATTTT
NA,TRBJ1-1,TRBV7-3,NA,CASSLILVGDAEAFF,TGTGCCAGCAGCTTAATACTAGTAGGGGACGCTGAAGCTTTCTTT
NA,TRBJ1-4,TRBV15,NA,CATSRDSNEKLFF,TGTGCCACCAGCAGAGACAGCAATGAAAAACTGTTTTTT